A selection of T cell receptor beta chains follows, all from one sample in a study of control samples from healthy donors and cancer patients. Sequencing used immunoSEQ multiplex PCR; TCRdb keeps in-frame clones, though not all of them. Found here are around 78,000 clones, approximately 94% of them singletons; the top ten hold about 5%. The sequenced sample was blood. Source of these receptors: a woman aged 18-29 years in good health. The CDR3 runs from the conserved cysteine through the conserved F or W. Fields, in order: CDR3 length, V gene, J gene, D gene, CDR3 DNA, CDR3 protein. D genes are given only for firm matches.

len: 17
v_gene: TRBV21-1
j_gene: TRBJ2-4
d_gene: NA
CDR3nt: TGTGCCAGCAGCAGGCCGGGACATCTTTCCGTCAAAAACATTCAGTACTTC
CDR3aa: CASSRPGHLSVKNIQYF

len: 15
v_gene: TRBV2
j_gene: TRBJ1-5
d_gene: NA
CDR3nt: TGTGCCAGCAGTAATGGAGGGTTTAGCAATCAGCCCCAGCATTTT
CDR3aa: CASSNGGFSNQPQHF

len: 15
v_gene: TRBV7-3
j_gene: TRBJ2-1
d_gene: TRBD2
CDR3nt: TGTGCCAGCAGCCCCCAGCCACGGGGGGGCGGTGAGCAGTTCTTC
CDR3aa: CASSPQPRGGGEQFF

len: 16
v_gene: TRBV4-1
j_gene: TRBJ2-5
d_gene: TRBD1
CDR3nt: TGCGCCAGCAGCCAAGTGGCTGGGACAGGACAAGAGACCCAGTACTTC
CDR3aa: CASSQVAGTGQETQYF

len: 14
v_gene: TRBV2
j_gene: TRBJ1-6
d_gene: TRBD1
CDR3nt: TGTGCCAGCAGGGGGACAGGGGATAATTCACCCCTCCACTTT
CDR3aa: CASRGTGDNSPLHF

len: 15
v_gene: TRBV12-1
j_gene: TRBJ1-1
d_gene: NA
CDR3nt: TGTGCCAGCAGCTTTGCTGGGGTAAAGAACACTGAAGCTTTCTTT
CDR3aa: CASSFAGVKNTEAFF

len: 11
v_gene: TRBV6-5
j_gene: TRBJ1-5
d_gene: NA
CDR3nt: TGTGCCAGCAGTCTGGAGGCCAACGAGCATTTT
CDR3aa: CASSLEANEHF

len: 16
v_gene: TRBV2
j_gene: TRBJ1-3
d_gene: TRBD1
CDR3nt: TGTGCCAGCAGTGAAGCTGGGACAGCAGGTGGAAACACCATATATTTT
CDR3aa: CASSEAGTAGGNTIYF

len: 14
v_gene: TRBV5-1
j_gene: TRBJ1-3
d_gene: NA
CDR3nt: TGCGCCAGCAGCTCGGACCCGGAACGGAACACCATATATTTT
CDR3aa: CASSSDPERNTIYF

len: 15
v_gene: TRBV10-3
j_gene: TRBJ1-2
d_gene: TRBD1
CDR3nt: TGTGCCATCAGGAGTGAGGGACAGGGGGCTTCTGGCTACACCTTC
CDR3aa: CAIRSEGQGASGYTF

len: 15
v_gene: TRBV29-1
j_gene: TRBJ1-2
d_gene: TRBD1
CDR3nt: TGCAGCGTTGGACTCGGGACAGGGACTAACTATGGCTACACCTTC
CDR3aa: CSVGLGTGTNYGYTF

len: 15
v_gene: TRBV15
j_gene: TRBJ2-1
d_gene: TRBD2
CDR3nt: TGTGCCACCAGCAGAGAGCGGGAGGGTTACAATGAGCAGTTCTTC
CDR3aa: CATSREREGYNEQFF

len: 12
v_gene: TRBV6-1
j_gene: TRBJ1-5
d_gene: NA
CDR3nt: TGTGCCAGCAGTGACAGCAATCAGCCCCAGCATTTT
CDR3aa: CASSDSNQPQHF

len: 15
v_gene: TRBV28
j_gene: TRBJ2-2
d_gene: NA
CDR3nt: TGTGCCAGCAGTTTATTCCCGGAGCAAGGCGGGGAGCTGTTTTTT
CDR3aa: CASSLFPEQGGELFF

len: 16
v_gene: TRBV6-5
j_gene: TRBJ1-3
d_gene: NA
CDR3nt: TGTGCCAGCAGTTACCTAGGGGCAGGAAGGGAAAACACCATATATTTT
CDR3aa: CASSYLGAGRENTIYF

len: 14
v_gene: TRBV6-5
j_gene: TRBJ2-7
d_gene: NA
CDR3nt: TGTGCCAGCAGTTACTCGACCAGGGGGGTAGAGCAGTACTTC
CDR3aa: CASSYSTRGVEQYF

len: 15
v_gene: TRBV9
j_gene: TRBJ2-3
d_gene: NA
CDR3nt: TGTGCCAGCAGCGTAGGCGGTGCGAGTGCAGATACGCAGTATTTT
CDR3aa: CASSVGGASADTQYF